One sample yielded the 18 T cell receptor beta chains listed below, sequenced in a study of regulatory T cells in long-lasting Graves disease. Building of the TCR beta libraries involved iRepertoire HTBI primers and Arm-PCR of CDR3 regions. TCRdb recomputed calls from the multiplex PCR reads with MiXCR, one row per CDR3 protein. The sample comprises under 450,000 distinct CDR3 sequences, 20% to 25% of which are singletons, and 25% to 35% rests with the top ten. As to time point: persistent/refractory GD, antithyroid drugs over 5 years with positive TRAb. The TCR library was prepared using RNA isolated from PBMCs. Sample: peripheral blood mononuclear cells (PBMCs), taken when the disease was refractory, from a patient treated with antithyroid drugs. These receptors were taken from a woman aged 40 to 50 with Graves disease.

The CDR3 DNA reads TGTGCCAGCAGCCCGGGACCCCCAAGCTATGGCTACACCTTC. Translating it yields CASSPGPPSYGYTF. This chain connects TRBV14 to TRBJ1-2, with a tentative D call TRBD1 (5 bases). This CDR3 region has 14 residues. Trimming took 4 bases from V and 4 from J, leaving 13 bases between them. Germline CDR1 reads SGHDN; CDR2 reads FVKESK.

This clonotype was seen a handful of times. The J gene is TRBJ2-7, the V gene TRBV25-1, with D possibly being TRBD2 (6 bases). The CDR3 has 14 amino acids. Germline V gives CDR1 MGHDK, CDR2 SYGVNS. Trimming left V 7 bases short and J 5 bases short, with 18 bases between. The CDR3 reads CASTPPGVRHEQYF. CDR3 nucleotides: TGTGCCAGCACCCCACCGGGGGTTAGGCACGAGCAGTACTTC.

This clonotype was counted a few times. The chain combines TRBV28 with TRBJ1-1, with 11 bases fitting TRBD1. The V gene end was trimmed by 5 bases and the J gene end by 10 bases; junction bases not matched to a gene: 12. The CDR3 has 15 amino acids. Germline V CDR1 and CDR2: MDHEN, SYDVKM. The CDR3 bases are TGTGCCAGCAGTACGGTGGGGACAGGGGGTGTTCGAGCTTTCTTT. This translates into CASSTVGTGGVRAFF.

The chain has TRBV24-1 and TRBJ2-2, with 7 bases fitting TRBD1. This CDR3 contains 14 residues. V gave up 6 bases and J gave up 4 bases; unmatched junction bases: 4. CDR1 and CDR2 from the germline V gene are KGHDR and SFDVKD. DNA for the CDR3: TGTGCCACCAGTCTTCCAGGGGGCACCGGGGAGCTGTTTTTT. Its protein is CATSLPGGTGELFF.

The genes are TRBV6-5 and TRBJ1-6; D not resolved. The CDR3 is 17 residues long. V lost 0 bases to trimming and J lost 3 bases, with 12 bases between them. Germline values: CDR1 MNHEY, CDR2 SVGAGI. CDR3 bases: TGTGCCAGCAGTTACTCGAGGCGCAAGAACTATAATTCACCCCTCCACTTT. Translated: CASSYSRRKNYNSPLHF.

This chain joins TRBV12-3 or TRBV12-4 and TRBJ1-2; 7 bases line up with TRBD1. V gave up 4 bases and J gave up 6 bases; unmatched junction bases: 5. This CDR3 has 13 residues. The CDR3 is CASSSLQGHGYTF. For the CDR3, the DNA is TGTGCCAGCAGTTCTCTACAGGGGCATGGCTACACCTTC.

This clonotype turned up a few times. V gene TRBV28 combines with J gene TRBJ2-1; D remains ambiguous. CDR3 length: 13 residues. V was pared by 5 bases and J by 2 bases, with 7 bases between. The germline V gene has CDR1 MDHEN and CDR2 SYDVKM. CDR3 nucleotide sequence: TGTGCCAGCAGTAAACCGACCTACAATGAGCAGTTCTTC. Protein product: CASSKPTYNEQFF.

This chain connects TRBV28 to TRBJ2-3; D is perhaps TRBD2 (7 bases). The CDR3 covers 15 residues. The V gene lost 3 bases and the J gene lost 1 base, with 11 bases spanning the gap. Per germline, CDR1 MDHEN and CDR2 SYDVKM. CDR3 nucleotides: TGTGCCAGCAGTTTGAGGGGGAGGGGCACAGATACGCAGTATTTT. The encoded protein is CASSLRGRGTDTQYF.

The chain employs TRBV28 and TRBJ2-1; TRBD2 matches at 9 bases. Germline CDR1 and CDR2: MDHEN and SYDVKM. Losses at the gene ends were 6 bases for V and 8 bases for J; bases not matched to a gene: 8. The CDR3 contains 14 residues. The CDR3 DNA sequence: TGTGCCAGCAGCAATAGCGGGAGATTAGATGAGCAGTTCTTC. It codes for CASSNSGRLDEQFF.

Only a few counts were recorded for this clonotype. The chain has TRBV29-1 and TRBJ1-2, with 8 bases identical to TRBD1. Germline CDR1 and CDR2: SQVTM and ANQGSEA. This CDR3 region has 11 residues. V shed 7 bases, J shed 6 bases, and the junction held 4 bases outside the gene matches. This chain's CDR3 is CSADRGHGYTF. The CDR3 DNA sequence: TGCAGCGCCGACAGGGGTCATGGCTACACCTTC.

This clonotype occurred a few times. The V and J genes are TRBV7-2 and TRBJ2-5, with 14 bases fitting TRBD2. The V gene's germline CDR1 is SGHTA and CDR2 FQGNSA. The CDR3 runs to 22 residues. V lost 4 bases, J lost 2 bases, and 21 bases stayed unmatched. This CDR3 is CASSYRLAGGPMFVPKQETQYF. The DNA for the CDR3 is TGTGCCAGCAGCTACAGACTAGCGGGAGGGCCGATGTTTGTTCCCAAACAAGAGACCCAGTACTTC.

The table lists this clonotype with many counts. The junction does not match germline at one end; this may be a read error. DNA for the CDR3: TGTGCCAGCAGACCCGGGACAGTTAATGAAAAACTGTTTTTT. It yields the protein CASRPGTVNEKLFF. V is TRBV5-1 and J is TRBJ1-4, with 7 bases matching TRBD1. Looked up from germline, CDR1 is SGHRS and CDR2 is YFSETQ. CDR3 length: 14 residues.

This clonotype showed up just a few times. The chain employs TRBV27 and TRBJ2-7, with 9 bases identical to TRBD2. This CDR3 has 17 residues. Germline V CDR1 and CDR2: MNHEY, SMNVEV (reference sequence). Trimming cost V 4 bases and J 3 bases; bases outside gene matches: 13. CDR3 nucleotide sequence: TGTGCCAGCAGTTCCCTCGCCAAAGGACTAGCGAACTACGAGCAGTACTTC. Encoded protein: CASSSLAKGLANYEQYF.

The chain uses TRBV6-9 and TRBJ2-1; D gene uncertain. Per germline, CDR1 MNHGY and CDR2 SVAAGI. Trimming took off 3 bases at V and 10 bases at J, with 7 bases between the two ends. This CDR3 region has 11 residues. The DNA of the CDR3 is TGTGCCAGCAGTTACTCCGGAGAGCAGTTCTTC. Translation: CASSYSGEQFF.

This chain joins TRBV25-1 and TRBJ2-2, with 8 bases fitting TRBD1. The CDR3 sequence is 16 residues long. CDR1 MGHDK and CDR2 SYGVNS come from the germline V gene. Trimming removed 4 bases from V and 3 bases from J; junction bases left unmatched: 7. The CDR3 DNA reads as TGTGCCAGCAGTGGGAACAGGGGGACCTACACCGGGGAGCTGTTTTTT. Translation gives CASSGNRGTYTGELFF.

The DNA of the CDR3 is TGTGCCAGCAGCCCAGGGACTAGCGGTTACAATGAGCAGTTCTTC. This gives the protein CASSPGTSGYNEQFF. The rearrangement links TRBV11-2 to TRBJ2-1; 11 positions match TRBD2. In germline, CDR1 is SGHAT, CDR2 FQNNGV. CDR3 length: 15 amino acids. Losses at the gene ends were 5 bases for V and 4 bases for J; bases not matched to a gene: 4.

This clonotype came up many times. The chain is built from TRBV28 and TRBJ2-7; D unclear. Germline lookup yields CDR1 MDHEN and CDR2 SYDVKM. The CDR3 runs to 14 residues. The V and J ends lost 6 bases and 2 bases respectively, with 14 bases between them. CDR3 DNA: TGTGCCAGCAGCTCGATCTCATTTACCTACGAGCAGTACTTC. It yields the protein CASSSISFTYEQYF.

The chain uses TRBV18 and TRBJ2-5; D could derive from TRBD1 or TRBD2 (5 bases each). The CDR3 covers 14 residues. The V and J ends lost 5 bases and 4 bases respectively, with 14 bases between them. Germline-derived CDR1 and CDR2 are KGHSH and LQKENI. The CDR3 DNA follows: TGTGCCAGCTCATTGGGACCAGTTCTAGAGACCCAGTACTTC. Protein sequence: CASSLGPVLETQYF. Filled out from reference TRBV18 and TRBJ2-5, the complete variable domain reads NAGVMQNPRHLVRRRGQEARLRCSPMKGHSHVYWYRQLPEEGLKFMVYLQKENIIDESGMPKERFSAEFPKEGPSILRIQQVVRGDSAAYFCASSLGPVLETQYFGPGTRLLVL.